These T cell receptor beta chains were read from a single sample in a study of blood T cell repertoires in COVID-19. Clones were read by immunoSEQ multiplex PCR, and TCRdb kept only the in-frame ones, dropping some. The data contain roughly 65,000 clones, roughly 81% of them singletons. The sample taken for sequencing was peripheral blood. These receptors all stem from a man of 80 years or more with acute or convalescent COVID-19. CDR3s include the opening cysteine and the closing phenylalanine or tryptophan. Fields, in order: D gene, V gene, J gene, clone size, CDR3 protein, CDR3 DNA. The D gene is left open where the match is weak. Rows give clone size only sometimes, using once, few, many, or a class for an expanded clone.

.	TRBV9	TRBJ2-1	.	CASGRDLHEQFF	TGTGCCAGCGGCCGGGACTTGCATGAGCAGTTCTTC
.	TRBV19	TRBJ2-5	once	CASSVFMSGETQYF	TGTGCCAGTTCGGTATTCATGTCCGGAGAGACCCAGTACTTC
TRBD1	TRBV6-1	TRBJ1-4	once	CASSGLTGGVGRTNEKLFF	TGTGCCAGCAGTGGGTTAACAGGGGGTGTTGGTAGAACTAATGAAAAACTGTTTTTT
.	TRBV7-6	TRBJ2-1	.	CASSLQGTEQFF	TGTGCCAGCAGCTTACAGGGCACTGAGCAGTTCTTC
.	TRBV15	TRBJ1-4	.	CATSQVRRVDEKLFF	TGTGCCACCAGCCAAGTACGGCGGGTGGATGAAAAACTGTTTTTT
TRBD2	TRBV19	TRBJ2-1	.	CASSMGLAGAQFF	TGTGCCAGTAGTATGGGACTAGCGGGAGCGCAGTTCTTC
TRBD1	TRBV19	TRBJ2-7	few	CASSIGQGRYEQYF	TGTGCCAGTAGTATAGGACAGGGCCGCTACGAGCAGTACTTC
.	TRBV18	TRBJ2-1	.	CASSPEGLSYNEQFF	TGTGCCAGCTCACCAGAGGGTTTGTCCTACAATGAGCAGTTCTTC
TRBD1	TRBV6-6	TRBJ1-5	once	CASKTGAQPQHF	TGTGCCAGCAAGACAGGGGCTCAGCCCCAGCATTTT
.	TRBV18	TRBJ1-5	.	CASSPGGDQPQHF	TGTGCCAGCTCACCAGGAGGCGATCAGCCCCAGCATTTT
.	TRBV28	TRBJ2-3	.	CASSFFRVDTQYF	TGTGCCAGCAGTTTTTTTCGGGTAGATACGCAGTATTTT
.	TRBV3-1/TRBV3-2	TRBJ2-7	.	CASSPGGAYEQYF	TGTGCCAGCAGCCCCGGCGGAGCCTACGAGCAGTACTTC
.	TRBV5-1	TRBJ2-3	.	CASSLEPFSGDTQYF	TGCGCCAGCAGCTTAGAGCCCTTTTCGGGAGATACGCAGTATTTT
TRBD2	TRBV6-5	TRBJ2-2	.	CASRRGLVDTGELFF	TGTGCCAGCAGACGGGGACTAGTAGACACCGGGGAGCTGTTTTTT
.	TRBV5-1	TRBJ2-3	.	CASSQGDTQYF	TGCGCCAGCAGCCAGGGAGATACGCAGTATTTT
TRBD1	TRBV27	TRBJ2-5	.	CASSRLDRIQETQYF	TGTGCCAGCAGCCGACTGGACAGGATCCAAGAGACCCAGTACTTC
TRBD1	TRBV28	TRBJ1-2	.	CASSGGQDYGYTF	TGTGCCAGCAGTGGGGGACAGGACTATGGCTACACCTTC
.	TRBV7-9	TRBJ2-1	few	CASSLARSGPEQFF	TGTGCCAGCAGCTTAGCGCGTAGCGGCCCTGAGCAGTTCTTC
.	TRBV6-5	TRBJ1-6	.	CAGGRSPGAPLHF	TGTGCCGGAGGACGTTCTCCGGGGGCACCCCTCCACTTT
TRBD1	TRBV6-5	TRBJ1-3	.	CASRDPGQGADTIYF	TGTGCCAGCAGAGACCCGGGACAGGGGGCAGACACCATATATTTT
TRBD1	TRBV7-6	TRBJ2-2	many	CASSSRDRITGELFF	TGTGCCAGCAGCTCTAGGGACAGAATCACCGGGGAGCTGTTTTTT
TRBD1	TRBV3-1/TRBV3-2	TRBJ2-7	few	CASSHRQGDEQYF	TGTGCCAGCAGCCATAGACAGGGGGACGAGCAGTACTTC
TRBD2	TRBV5-1	TRBJ2-2	.	CASSLGSSGHTGELFF	TGCGCCAGCAGCTTGGGGTCTAGCGGCCACACCGGGGAGCTGTTTTTT
.	TRBV6-5	TRBJ1-1	.	CASRENTEAFF	TGTGCCAGCCGGGAGAACACTGAAGCTTTCTTT
.	TRBV13	TRBJ2-7	.	CASSFPTGSYEQYF	TGTGCCAGCAGCTTCCCGACAGGCTCCTACGAGCAGTACTTC
.	TRBV15	TRBJ2-7	.	CATSPDVGYEQYF	TGTGCCACCAGCCCAGACGTCGGGTACGAGCAGTACTTC
.	TRBV18	TRBJ1-5	.	CASSPPGGNQPQHF	TGTGCCAGCTCACCACCAGGAGGCAATCAGCCCCAGCATTTT
.	TRBV29-1	TRBJ2-7	.	CSVEGFRGGVTYEQYF	TGCAGCGTTGAAGGGTTTCGGGGCGGGGTAACCTACGAGCAGTACTTC
TRBD1	TRBV5-5	TRBJ2-5	.	CASSFRGETQYF	TGTGCCAGCAGCTTCAGGGGGGAGACCCAGTACTTC